Each of the 4 T cell receptor beta chains below was sequenced from the same sample in a study of blood T cell repertoires in COVID-19. Profiled with immunoSEQ multiplex PCR; TCRdb holds only in-frame clones, not every one. The data hold 200,000 to 300,000 clones, with approximately 82% observed a single time. Material: peripheral blood. The receptors were sampled from a man aged 25 to 45 who had recovered from COVID-19.

The chain has TRBV19 and TRBJ1-2, with 7 nucleotides matching TRBD1. This CDR3 comprises 14 residues. Germline CDR1 reads LNHDA; CDR2 reads SQIVND (reference sequence). The junction had 6 bases not matched to a gene; V was cut back by 4 bases and J by 4 bases. CDR3 residues: CASSKTTGVYGYTF. CDR3 coding DNA: TGTGCCAGTAGTAAAACAACAGGGGTCTATGGCTACACCTTC.

The table lists this clone with a count of one. V and J are TRBV4-1 and TRBJ1-5; D remains unclear. Between the trimmed V and J ends, which lost 0 bases and 4 bases, there was a span of 13 bases. Germline-derived CDR1 and CDR2 are MGHRA and YSYEKL. This CDR3 region has 16 residues. CDR3: CASSQEPSARNQPQHF. The DNA for the CDR3 is TGCGCCAGCAGCCAAGAACCCTCCGCCCGGAATCAGCCCCAGCATTTT.

This clone has a handful of counts. The CDR3 loop is CASKPNTGELFF. The CDR3 coding sequence is TGCGCCAGCAAGCCGAACACCGGGGAGCTGTTTTTT. The rearrangement links TRBV5-1 to TRBJ2-2; D remains unclear. CDR1 and CDR2 (germline): SGHRS, YFSETQ. V was cut by 6 bases and J by 0 bases, with 3 bases left in between. CDR3 size: 12 residues.

The chain has TRBV19 and TRBJ2-2, with TRBD2 matching 7 bases. Losses at the gene ends were 10 bases for V and 5 bases for J; bases not matched to a gene: 13. The germline V gene encodes CDR1 LNHDA and CDR2 SQIVND (reference sequence). The length of the CDR3 is 15 residues. CDR3 nucleotides: TGTGCCACCGGGAGGTGGGGGTTGGAAACCGGGGAGCTGTTTTTT. Its translation is CATGRWGLETGELFF.